One sample yielded the 6 T cell receptor beta chains listed below, sequenced in a study of spatial heterogeneity in lung cancer. TCRdb processed the 5' RACE reads anew with MiXCR; each CDR3 protein has one entry. The table has around 110,000 distinct CDR3 sequences, 9% to 15% seen once; the top ten hold roughly 17%. The time point here: blood at routine non-recurrence follow-up after resection. Tumor, nontumor lung or frozen PBMC supplied whole RNA that was sequenced unsorted. Sequenced material: PBMCs, taken at follow-up. The receptors originated from a male donor with early-stage non-small cell lung cancer.

The table lists this clonotype with many counts. The J gene is TRBJ1-1, the V gene TRBV6-2 or TRBV6-3; D is possibly TRBD1 (6 bases). Germline CDR1 reads MNHEY; CDR2 reads SVGEGT. This CDR3 is 16 amino acids long. V lost 6 bases to trimming and J lost 0 bases, with 17 bases between them. CDR3 region: CASSPFGGAVNTEAFF. The CDR3 DNA is TGTGCCAGCAGCCCCTTCGGGGGGGCTGTGAACACTGAAGCTTTCTTT.

Here the CDR3 reads CASSKDTLYEQYF. The DNA of the CDR3 is TGTGCCAGCAGCAAGGACACCCTCTACGAGCAGTACTTC. The chain links TRBV21-1 to TRBJ2-7; the table's D gene call, TRBD1, was not cross checked with the DNA. TRBV21-1 is a documented pseudogene. This CDR3 comprises 13 residues.

This clonotype was observed a few times. The J gene is TRBJ1-1, the V gene TRBV7-2, with D perhaps matching TRBD1 (5 bases). V lost 5 bases to trimming and J lost 1 base, with 8 bases between them. Per the germline V gene, CDR1 is SGHTA and CDR2 is FQGNSA. CDR3 length: 13 residues. CDR3 bases: TGTGCCAGCAGCCGACAGTCGAACACTGAAGCTTTCTTT. This sequence encodes CASSRQSNTEAFF.

This clonotype showed up just a few times. The genes are TRBV7-9 and TRBJ2-7; 7 bases align to TRBD1. This CDR3 has 15 residues. With V trimmed by 4 bases and J by 2 bases, 8 bases remained unmatched. Germline V lookup: CDR1 SEHNR, CDR2 FQNEAQ (reference sequence). CDR3 DNA: TGTGCCAGCAGCTCAAGACAGGGTGTCACCTACGAGCAGTACTTC. This sequence encodes CASSSRQGVTYEQYF. The variable domain in full, completed from reference TRBV7-9 and TRBJ2-7, reads DTGVSQNPRHKITKRGQNVTFRCDPISEHNRLYWYRQTLGQGPEFLTYFQNEAQLEKSRLLSDRFSAERPKGSFSTLEIQRTEQGDSAMYLCASSSRQGVTYEQYFGPGTRLTVT.

This clonotype has ten or more counts. The chain employs TRBV2 and TRBJ1-2; the D gene is possibly TRBD1 (5 bases). Per the germline V gene, CDR1 is SNHLY and CDR2 is FYNNEI. Trimming left V 3 bases short and J 7 bases short, with 9 bases between. The CDR3 is made up of 12 amino acids. CDR3 amino acids: CASSEQGSGYTF. The CDR3 region has the DNA TGTGCCAGCAGTGAGCAGGGATCTGGCTACACCTTC.

V gene TRBV15 combines with J gene TRBJ1-1; tentative D call: TRBD1 (6 bases). Germline CDR1 is LNHNV and CDR2 is YYDKDF (reference sequence). V lost 2 bases and J 1 base, leaving 8 bases between the germline ends. This CDR3 has 14 residues. CDR3: CATSRLTGNTEAFF. For the CDR3, the DNA is TGTGCCACCAGCAGATTGACAGGGAACACTGAAGCTTTCTTT.